These 24 T cell receptor beta chains were all obtained from the same sample, sequenced in a study of metastatic and nonmetastatic thyroid tumors. Each patient went into thyroid surgery without having received any treatment. TCRdb re-called the PCR reads via MiXCR. The sample shows roughly 14,000 clones, about 3.5% of them seen only once. Sample: tumor tissue. The receptors here all came from a female donor with papillary thyroid cancer or a benign thyroid nodule (not recorded which). Some clones in this sample may be carry-over from other donors' samples.

This clone has just a few counts. The genes are TRBV2 and TRBJ2-7; D unclear. Germline values: CDR1 SNHLY, CDR2 FYNNEI. Trimming stripped 5 bases from V and 5 bases from J, with 7 bases between. The CDR3 loop spans 11 amino acids. CDR3 in DNA: TGTGCCAGCAGTACTGAAGACGAGCAGTACTTC. Its protein is CASSTEDEQYF.

A few counts support this clone. An end of the junction does not agree with germline; a read error may underlie this. This sequence joins TRBV6-1 and TRBJ2-3; TRBD2 might be the D (6 bases). The CDR3 spans 16 residues. Per germline, CDR1 MNHNS and CDR2 SASEGT. The CDR3: CASSEVAGGSTDTQYF. The CDR3 bases are TGTGCCAGCAGCGAAGTGGCTGGAGGGAGCACAGATACGCAGTATTTT.

Only a few counts were recorded for this clone. The chain has TRBV6-1 and TRBJ1-2; a weak D match, TRBD1 (5 bases). The CDR3 is 17 amino acids. From germline, CDR1 is MNHNS and CDR2 SASEGT. V gave up 3 bases and J gave up 0 bases, with 17 bases separating them. For the CDR3, the DNA is TGTGCCAGCAGTGAGGCGCCTACCGGGGCTTCTAACTATGGCTACACCTTC. It codes for CASSEAPTGASNYGYTF.

The sample holds a few counts of this clone. Here the CDR3 reads CASSSRLDRDGEAFF. The CDR3 nucleotides read TGTGCCAGCAGTTCCCGCTTGGACAGGGACGGTGAAGCTTTCTTT. The chain employs TRBV27 and TRBJ1-1, with 8 bases identical to TRBD1. The CDR3 loop spans 15 amino acids. J was trimmed by 7 bases and V by 4 bases; bases with no gene match: 11. CDR1 and CDR2 (germline): MNHEY, SMNVEV (reference sequence).

This clone was found a few times. The rearrangement joins TRBV5-1 to TRBJ1-2; 8 positions agree with TRBD1. Germline lookup yields CDR1 SGHRS and CDR2 YFSETQ. V lost 2 bases and J lost 3; bases outside the gene matches: 6. The CDR3 runs to 15 residues. CDR3 DNA sequence: TGCGCCAGCAGCTTTTACAGGGGGTCGGACTATGGCTACACCTTC. Its protein is CASSFYRGSDYGYTF.

V gene TRBV2 combines with J gene TRBJ1-6, with 7 bases fitting TRBD1. CDR1 and CDR2 from the germline V gene are SNHLY and FYNNEI. CDR3 size: 13 residues. The V and J ends lost 6 bases and 10 bases, in that order; junction bases with no gene match: 6. The CDR3 bases are TGTGCCAGCAGGACAGGGTCAGAGTCACCCCTCCACTTT. Translated, it gives CASRTGSESPLHF. The whole variable domain, remainder taken from reference TRBV2 and TRBJ1-6, is EPEVTQTPSHQVTQMGQEVILRCVPISNHLYFYWYRQILGQKVEFLVSFYNNEISEKSEIFDDQFSVERPDGSNFTLKIRSTKLEDSAMYFCASRTGSESPLHFGNGTRLTVT.

The V call is TRBV6-1, the J call TRBJ2-3, with 7 bases matching TRBD1. The germline CDR1 and CDR2 sequences are MNHNS and SASEGT. CDR3 length: 14 amino acids. The trim removed 8 bases at V and 2 bases at J, leaving 7 bases unmatched. Here the CDR3 reads CASGPGTDTDTQYF. CDR3 bases: TGTGCCAGCGGTCCTGGGACAGACACAGATACGCAGTATTTT.

This clone was found a few times. This chain joins TRBV12-3 or TRBV12-4 and TRBJ2-1; 12 bases are a match to TRBD2. This CDR3 comprises 15 residues. V was pared by 4 bases and J by 8 bases, with 6 bases of the junction left unmatched. CDR3 in amino acids: CASSSGTSGPHEQFF. DNA of the CDR3: TGTGCCAGCAGTTCTGGGACTAGCGGGCCCCATGAGCAGTTCTTC.

As regards this clone: A much bigger clone sits one base away, suggesting this may be a read error. Other DNA sequences in the same sample also yield this CDR3. This chain uses TRBV6-1 with TRBJ2-2; D is undetermined. The CDR3 is made up of 12 amino acids. The germline V gene encodes CDR1 MNHNS and CDR2 SASEGT. This CDR3 is CASRLRTGELFF. The DNA for the CDR3 is TGTGCCAGCCGCCTACGCACCGGTGAGCTGTTTTTT.

This clone was seen a handful of times. The chain joins TRBV6-2 or TRBV6-3 to TRBJ1-1; D ambiguous. CDR1 and CDR2 (germline): MNHEY, SVGEGT. Trimming took off 7 bases at V and 6 bases at J, with 18 bases between the two ends. The CDR3 is made up of 14 amino acids. CDR3 DNA sequence: TGTGCCAGCATTCACACGTATTCTAGGGCTGAAGCTTTCTTT. Amino acids: CASIHTYSRAEAFF.

The chain employs TRBV6-1 and TRBJ1-5; D remains unclear. CDR1 and CDR2 (germline): MNHNS, SASEGT. Trimming left V 6 bases short and J 2 bases short, with 11 bases between. This CDR3 has 14 amino acids. The CDR3 region has the DNA TGTGCCAGCAGGGAGACAATGGGCAATCAGCCCCAGCATTTT. Its translation is CASRETMGNQPQHF.

V and J are TRBV30 and TRBJ1-1, with no clear D. The J call is uncertain, as TRBJ1-6 better fits the DNA end. This CDR3 is 15 amino acids long. Germline loops: CDR1 GTSNPN, CDR2 SVGIG (reference sequence). In nucleotides, the CDR3 is TGTGCCTGGAGTGTTCTAACAAACAGCCCTGGCTCCCTCCACTTT. Protein sequence: CAWSVLTNSPGSLHF.

The V gene is TRBV28, the J gene TRBJ2-7; D might be TRBD1 (6 bases). CDR3 length: 13 residues. V shed 3 bases and J shed 0 bases, with 6 bases lying between them. The V gene's germline CDR1 is MDHEN and CDR2 SYDVKM. The CDR3 region is CASSLDSSYEQYF. The CDR3 DNA is TGTGCCAGCAGTTTGGACAGCTCCTACGAGCAGTACTTC.

The chain recombines TRBV28 with TRBJ2-7; a possible D gene is TRBD1 (8 bases). Germline CDR1 MDHEN, CDR2 SYDVKM. The V and J ends lost 6 bases and 3 bases respectively, with 18 bases between them. This CDR3 region has 15 residues. The CDR3 here is CASRGGGDRFYEQYF. CDR3 nucleotide sequence: TGTGCCAGCAGGGGTGGGGGGGACAGGTTCTACGAGCAGTACTTC.

This clone showed up just a few times. The chain employs TRBV6-6 and TRBJ1-1, with a possible D match to TRBD1 (5 bases). The CDR3 runs 13 residues. Germline values: CDR1 MNHNY, CDR2 SVGAGI (reference sequence). The V end was cut by 0 bases, the J end by 7 bases, with 9 bases between. CDR3 sequence reads: CASSYSRGSEAFF. The CDR3, as DNA: TGTGCCAGCAGTTACTCCCGGGGGAGTGAAGCTTTCTTT.

This clone showed up many times. The chain is built from TRBV27 and TRBJ2-2; the D call may be TRBD1 or TRBD2 (5 bases each). Germline assignment: CDR1 MNHEY and CDR2 SMNVEV (reference sequence). Trimming removed 7 bases at V and 0 bases at J, with 12 bases between. The length of the CDR3 is 15 residues. The CDR3 loop is CASTSGTTNTGELFF. The CDR3 nucleotides are TGTGCCAGCACCTCCGGGACCACGAACACCGGGGAGCTGTTTTTT.

This clone showed up many times. The rearrangement joins TRBV6-1 to TRBJ2-7; D unresolved. Germline loops: CDR1 MNHNS, CDR2 SASEGT. Trimming shortened V by 2 bases and J by 0 bases, and 11 bases separated the two germline ends. This CDR3 contains 15 residues. The CDR3 coding sequence is TGTGCCAGCAGTGAATTCCAGGTAGGCTCCTACGAGCAGTACTTC. As protein: CASSEFQVGSYEQYF.

The chain uses TRBV6-1 and TRBJ1-3; D gene uncertain. Germline-derived CDR1 and CDR2 are MNHNS and SASEGT. Trimming left V 0 bases short and J 10 bases short, with 10 bases between. The CDR3 length is 13 residues. The CDR3 DNA reads TGTGCCAGCAGTGAAGCTTTTGATCGGACCATATATTTT. Translating it yields CASSEAFDRTIYF.

The table lists this clone with many counts. This chain joins TRBV6-2 or TRBV6-3 and TRBJ2-7, with TRBD2 identical over 11 bases. This CDR3 contains 15 residues. Unmatched junction bases numbered 5, after V lost 6 bases and J lost 1 base. Looked up from germline, CDR1 is MNHEY and CDR2 is SVGEGT. CDR3 nucleotides: TGTGCCAGCAGATTTACTAGCGGGAGTTCCTACGAGCAGTACTTC. Encoded protein: CASRFTSGSSYEQYF.

This clone was detected a few times. The chain recombines TRBV12-3 or TRBV12-4 with TRBJ2-7; 8 nucleotides line up with TRBD1. The CDR3 is made up of 14 amino acids. V lost 3 bases to trimming and J lost 5 bases; unmatched junction nucleotides: 6. CDR3 amino acids: CASSFSRGRHEQYF. CDR3 in DNA: TGTGCCAGCAGTTTTTCCAGGGGGCGACACGAGCAGTACTTC.

In its sample, this clone was seen a few times. The chain joins TRBV20-1 to TRBJ1-2, with 9 bases that match TRBD1. The V and J ends lost 5 bases and 7 bases, in that order; junction bases with no gene match: 5. CDR3 size: 12 residues. From germline, CDR1 is DFQATT and CDR2 SNEGSKA (reference sequence). The CDR3 DNA sequence: TGCAGTGCTTTGGGACAGGGCGCTGGCTACACCTTC. Translation gives CSALGQGAGYTF.

Concerning this clone itself: Since the CDR3 does not end with the conserved phenylalanine or tryptophan, this likely comes from a read error. The chain has TRBV6-1 and TRBJ1-1; D not resolved. CDR1 and CDR2 (germline): MNHNS, SASEGT. CDR3 length equals 13 residues. The CDR3 coding sequence is TGTGCCAGCGGTGAGAAAACCAACACTGAAGCTTTCCTT. Translated, it gives CASGEKTNTEAFL.

This clone was counted between two and nine times. The gene calls are TRBV5-1 and TRBJ2-7, with TRBD1 matching 9 bases. Germline assignment: CDR1 SGHRS and CDR2 YFSETQ. The CDR3 is made up of 15 amino acids. V trimming: 2 bases; J trimming: 2 bases; junction bases outside the gene matches: 5. The CDR3 DNA is TGCGCCAGCAGCTTAGGACAGGGGAGGACCTACGAGCAGTACTTC. Residues: CASSLGQGRTYEQYF.

This clone is termed medium-sized. J is TRBJ1-4 and V is TRBV19, with D perhaps matching TRBD1 (5 bases). The V gene's germline CDR1 is LNHDA and CDR2 SQIVND (reference sequence). With 6 bases removed from V and 8 bases from J, the gap between germline ends came to 16 bases. The length of the CDR3 is 14 residues. The CDR3: CASSRWGSGEKLFF. CDR3 sequence (DNA): TGTGCCAGTAGCCGGTGGGGGTCAGGAGAAAAACTGTTTTTT.